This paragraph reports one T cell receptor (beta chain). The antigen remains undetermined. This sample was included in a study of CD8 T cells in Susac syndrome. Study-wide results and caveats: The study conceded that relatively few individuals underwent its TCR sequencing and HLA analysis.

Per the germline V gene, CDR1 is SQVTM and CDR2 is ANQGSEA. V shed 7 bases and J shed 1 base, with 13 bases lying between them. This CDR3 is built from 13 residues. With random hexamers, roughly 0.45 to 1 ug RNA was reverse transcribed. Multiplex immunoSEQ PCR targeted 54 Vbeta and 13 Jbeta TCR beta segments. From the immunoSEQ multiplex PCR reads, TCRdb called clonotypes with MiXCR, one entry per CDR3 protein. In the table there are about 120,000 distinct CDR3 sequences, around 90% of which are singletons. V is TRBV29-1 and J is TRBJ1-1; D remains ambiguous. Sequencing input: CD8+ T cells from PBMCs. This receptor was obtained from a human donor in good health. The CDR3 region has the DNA TGCAGCGCCATACGGGCAACGAACACTGAAGCTTTCTTT. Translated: CSAIRATNTEAFF.